This T cell receptor beta chain appears in the sequencing data of a study of T cell repertoires in cytomegalovirus infection. Findings of the study overall: Ex vivo responses were dominated by HLA-C-restricted CMV-specific TCR beta clonotypes. Cumulative frequency (of public TCR beta family members) identified carriers of CMV plus the relevant HLA.

The V segment lost 5 bases and the J segment 0 bases; nucleotides outside the gene matches: 10. CDR1 is SGHTA, CDR2 FQGNSA, per germline. The CDR3 runs 17 residues. TCRdb called the reads again in MiXCR, with one record for every CDR3 protein. Among about 130,000 distinct CDR3 sequences listed, about 32% were seen once. In regard to this clonotype: Antigen specificity is unknown.

The clonotype was recovered from a human donor in good health (CMV status not recorded). Some clones in this sample may be carry-over from other donors' samples. The sample was CD8+ T cells from cultured PBMCs, taken from culture after CMV antigen stimulation. The chain uses TRBV7-2 and TRBJ2-1; 7 bases fit TRBD2. This CDR3 is CASSHRAGDDSYNEQFF. As DNA, the CDR3 is TGTGCCAGCAGCCACCGCGCGGGGGATGACTCCTACAATGAGCAGTTCTTC.